Listed here are 21 T cell receptor beta chains from one sample, sequenced in a study of cytomegalovirus exposure and HLA in healthy donors. The PCR made use of 60 Vbeta and 13 Jbeta primers. TCRdb's copy holds only in-frame clones and misses some; the assay was immunoSEQ multiplex PCR. Of about 160,000 clones in the sample, over 70% were seen once. The sequenced sample consisted of PBMCs. The source is a male donor in good health and CMV-seropositive.

The chain employs TRBV7-2 and TRBJ2-3; TRBD2 is a possible D gene (5 bases). This CDR3 contains 16 residues. Germline CDR1 is SGHTA and CDR2 is FQGNSA. V gave up 0 bases and J gave up 1 base, with 11 bases separating them. The CDR3: CASSLAVGVGTDTQYF. CDR3 nucleotides: TGTGCCAGCAGCTTAGCGGTCGGGGTCGGCACAGATACGCAGTATTTT.

This clone showed up just once. This chain links TRBV11-3 with TRBJ2-2; tentatively, D is TRBD2 (6 bases). Germline V CDR1 and CDR2: SGHNT, YENEEA. V lost 3 bases to trimming and J lost 7 bases, with 18 bases between them. The CDR3 spans 16 residues. This chain's CDR3 is CASSFAGKGMIGELFF. The CDR3 region has the DNA TGTGCCAGCAGCTTCGCGGGGAAGGGGATGATCGGGGAGCTGTTTTTT.

The gene calls are TRBV6-4 and TRBJ1-2, with D perhaps TRBD1 (5 bases). Germline V lookup: CDR1 MRHNA, CDR2 SNTAGT. The V end was cut by 1 base, the J end by 6 bases, with 12 bases between. The length of the CDR3 is 14 residues. CDR3 sequence reads: CASSDLGQGHGYTF. The CDR3 DNA reads TGTGCCAGCAGTGACTTGGGGCAGGGTCATGGCTACACCTTC.

The gene calls are TRBV21-1 and TRBJ1-2; the D segment call TRBD1 is taken from the table without a DNA check. TRBV21-1 is shown as a pseudogene. The CDR3 is 14 residues long. CDR3 in DNA: TGTGCCAGCAGCACTAGGGACAGGGTTGAGGGCTACACCTTC. Protein sequence: CASSTRDRVEGYTF.

This rearrangement joins TRBV5-4 to TRBJ2-1, with a tentative D call TRBD2 (6 bases). CDR3 length: 15 residues. Germline CDR1 SGHNT, CDR2 YYREEE (reference sequence). Trimming removed 4 bases from V and 7 bases from J, with 18 bases in between. Here the CDR3 reads CASSKSGTGGNEQFF. The CDR3 coding sequence is TGTGCCAGCAGCAAATCCGGGACTGGGGGGAATGAGCAGTTCTTC.

The V call is TRBV30, the J call TRBJ1-2; TRBD1 agrees at 7 bases. After removal of 3 bases from V and 5 bases from J, the junction contained 6 bases not matched to a gene. The CDR3 is 13 amino acids. Germline CDR1 GTSNPN, CDR2 SVGIG (reference sequence). DNA for the CDR3: TGTGCCTGGAGGACAGGGAACTTTTATGGCTACACCTTC. This translates into CAWRTGNFYGYTF.

The chain carries TRBV5-1 and TRBJ2-5; D not certain. Looked up from germline, CDR1 is SGHRS and CDR2 is YFSETQ. V shed 0 bases and J shed 4 bases, with 10 bases lying between them. The CDR3 covers 14 residues. The chain's CDR3 is CASSLVVQAETQYF. In DNA form, the CDR3 reads TGCGCCAGCAGCTTGGTGGTGCAGGCAGAGACCCAGTACTTC. The full variable domain, rest sourced from reference TRBV5-1 and TRBJ2-5, is KAGVTQTPRYLIKTRGQQVTLSCSPISGHRSVSWYQQTPGQGLQFLFEYFSETQRNKGNFPGRFSGRQFSNSRSEMNVSTLELGDSALYLCASSLVVQAETQYFGPGTRLLVL.

This clone has a single count. This rearrangement joins TRBV19 to TRBJ2-3; 12 bases line up with TRBD2. Germline lookup yields CDR1 LNHDA and CDR2 SQIVND (reference sequence). J gave up 0 bases and V 1 base, and 5 bases lay outside the gene matches. The CDR3 is made up of 18 amino acids. CDR3 nucleotides: TGTGCCAGTAGTATAGCTCTAGCGGGGGGGCCTAGCACAGATACGCAGTATTTT. Encoded protein: CASSIALAGGPSTDTQYF.

This clone came up once. This chain uses TRBV25-1 with TRBJ1-4, with D perhaps TRBD1 (5 bases). With 8 bases removed from V and 4 bases from J, the gap between germline ends came to 14 bases. Looked up from germline, CDR1 is MGHDK and CDR2 is SYGVNS. The CDR3 totals 14 residues. The CDR3 bases are TGTGCCAGCTCCCCCGGGGGGGGTAATGAAAAACTGTTTTTT. It encodes CASSPGGGNEKLFF.

V is TRBV10-3 and J is TRBJ1-1; tentative D call: TRBD1 (5 bases). Between the trimmed V and J ends, which lost 4 bases and 3 bases, there was a span of 12 bases. There are 14 residues in the CDR3. CDR1 and CDR2 from the germline V gene are ENHRY and SYGVKD. CDR3 in amino acids: CAISVGGVDTEAFF. In DNA, the CDR3 is TGTGCCATCAGTGTCGGGGGGGTTGACACTGAAGCTTTCTTT.

The chain is built from TRBV11-3 and TRBJ1-1; the match to TRBD1 covers 9 bases. The CDR3 spans 15 residues. The V segment lost 5 bases and the J segment 5 bases; nucleotides outside the gene matches: 9. CDR1 and CDR2 (germline): SGHNT, YENEEA. CDR3 amino acids: CASSRTTGGSTEAFF. CDR3 coding DNA: TGTGCCAGCAGCCGTACGACAGGGGGAAGTACTGAAGCTTTCTTT.

The chain combines TRBV6-1 with TRBJ2-1, with D possibly TRBD2 on 5 matching bases. This CDR3 spans 12 amino acids. V lost 7 bases to trimming and J lost 9 bases, with 13 bases between them. Germline CDR1 reads MNHNS; CDR2 reads SASEGT. This CDR3 reads CASTPRGSEQFF. CDR3 sequence (DNA): TGTGCCAGCACCCCACGGGGATCTGAGCAGTTCTTC.

This clone was detected a few times. The chain couples TRBV4-3 to TRBJ1-4; TRBD1 matches at 7 bases. The CDR3 extends over 15 amino acids. Germline CDR1 LGHNA, CDR2 YSLEER. J gave up 8 bases and V 0 bases, and 6 bases lay outside the gene matches. The CDR3 nucleotides are TGCGCCAGCAGCCAAGATCCCGGGGACAGAGAAAAACTGTTTTTT. Translation gives CASSQDPGDREKLFF.

This rearrangement joins TRBV20-1 to TRBJ1-1, with a weak D call TRBD1 (5 bases). The CDR3 has 11 residues. V was pared by 5 bases and J by 8 bases, with 12 bases between. Germline CDR1 and CDR2: DFQATT and SNEGSKA (reference sequence). In DNA form, the CDR3 reads TGCAGTGCTTTCAAGGGGAGGGAAGCTTTCTTT. Its protein product is CSAFKGREAFF.

This chain links TRBV7-2 with TRBJ2-5, with TRBD1 identical over 7 bases. CDR3 length: 15 residues. V lost 6 bases, J lost 5 bases, and 12 bases stayed unmatched. CDR1 is SGHTA and CDR2 is FQGNSA in the germline V gene. Here the CDR3 reads CASSFDRVGRETQYF. CDR3 DNA: TGTGCCAGCAGTTTTGACAGGGTAGGCCGGGAGACCCAGTACTTC.

The chain uses TRBV6-1 and TRBJ2-1; D is possibly TRBD1 (7 bases). The germline V gene encodes CDR1 MNHNS and CDR2 SASEGT. The CDR3 runs 12 residues. The CDR3, as DNA: TGTACCACTGCAGGGGGGCCAGGTGAGCAGTTCTTC. Its translation is CTTAGGPGEQFF.

This clone was picked up one time. Within the sample, other DNA sequences also encode this same CDR3. The chain recombines TRBV2 with TRBJ1-4; D unclear. The CDR3 spans 14 residues. From germline, CDR1 is SNHLY and CDR2 FYNNEI. V lost 6 bases, J lost 5 bases, and 13 bases lay in between. The CDR3 coding sequence is TGTGCCAGCAGCCGACACCCGTTAAATGAAAAACTGTTTTTT. It encodes CASSRHPLNEKLFF. Using reference TRBV2 and TRBJ1-4 for the parts outside the CDR3, the full variable domain is EPEVTQTPSHQVTQMGQEVILRCVPISNHLYFYWYRQILGQKVEFLVSFYNNEISEKSEIFDDQFSVERPDGSNFTLKIRSTKLEDSAMYFCASSRHPLNEKLFFGSGTQLSVL.

Concerning this clone: One end of the junction is discordant with germline, which a read error may explain. The genes are TRBV7-9 and TRBJ1-2; a weak D match, TRBD1 (6 bases). CDR1 SEHNR and CDR2 FQNEAQ come from the germline V gene (reference sequence). The CDR3 consists of 17 residues. The CDR3 reads CSSSARQVMGANYGYTF. In nucleotides, the CDR3 is TGTTCCAGCAGCGCGCGACAGGTGATGGGAGCTAACTATGGCTACACCTTC.

The chain combines TRBV19 with TRBJ2-2, with TRBD1 identical over 8 bases. CDR1 is LNHDA, CDR2 SQIVND, per germline (reference sequence). The CDR3 contains 16 residues. Trimming at V came to 1 base and at J to 8 bases, leaving 9 bases not matched to a gene. CDR3 residues: CASSIGDRFPGGELFF. CDR3 sequence (DNA): TGTGCCAGTAGTATAGGGGACAGGTTCCCTGGTGGGGAGCTGTTTTTT.

This clone appeared a few times. V and J are TRBV4-2 and TRBJ2-1; TRBD2 agrees at 8 bases. Losses at the gene ends were 0 bases for V and 4 bases for J; bases not matched to a gene: 5. The CDR3 length is 16 residues. Germline V CDR1 and CDR2: LGHNA, YNFKEQ. CDR3 loop: CASSQEARGGYNEQFF. Written as DNA, the CDR3 is TGTGCCAGCAGCCAAGAGGCCCGCGGGGGGTACAATGAGCAGTTCTTC.

The gene calls are TRBV13 and TRBJ1-2, with no clear D. Trimming left V 4 bases short and J 3 bases short, with 9 bases between. Germline CDR1 and CDR2: PRHDT and FYEKMQ (reference sequence). The CDR3 runs 13 residues. As DNA, the CDR3 is TGTGCCAGCAGCTCCCAGGCCTACTATGGCTACACCTTC. It yields the protein CASSSQAYYGYTF.